This T cell receptor beta chain was obtained from a study of T cell responses to AZD1222 COVID-19 vaccine. Study conclusions and caveats: Clonal diversity was possibly underestimated, and white British individuals and females predominated among donors. With two AZD1222 doses given, Spike-specific TCR breadth and depth both rose. Among those given AZD1222, only six were seropositive at baseline. The span of vaccine-associated CD4 TCRs extended across spike, with dominance at 160-218 and 743-854.

Turning to this clone: Its matching antigen is unknown.

Some clones are missing from TCRdb's copy, which holds only in-frame ones; the method was immunoSEQ multiplex PCR. The repertoire includes about 94,000 clones, approximately 87% of them detected once, and 9% to 13% sits in the top ten. Between the trimmed V and J ends, which lost 3 bases and 6 bases, there was a span of 8 bases. This CDR3 region has 12 residues. Germline V gives CDR1 SEHNR, CDR2 FQNEAQ (reference sequence). The sequencing here drew on peripheral blood, taken 28 days after the second AZD1222 dose. V and J are TRBV7-9 and TRBJ1-2; D remains ambiguous. This TCR was recovered from an adult who received the AZD1222 COVID-19 vaccine. The CDR3 bases are TGTGCCAGCAGCTTCGGTAGTGATGGCTACACCTTC. Protein product: CASSFGSDGYTF.